This TCR beta chain was recovered during a study of blood T cells in healthy people across ages. From germline, CDR1 is DFQATT and CDR2 SNEGSKA (reference sequence). Trimming took off 2 bases at V and 8 bases at J, with 4 bases between the two ends. The CDR3 totals 10 residues. PCR was performed a second time for about 7 to 11 cycles using a sample-barcoded 5' primer and a J-beta primer mix. TCRdb reprocessed the 5' RACE reads with MiXCR, giving one entry per CDR3 protein. This table holds some 550,000 distinct CDR3 sequences, 47% found once. Sequenced: blood. The rearrangement joins TRBV20-1 to TRBJ2-1; D is unclear. This TCR derives from a man older than 75 in good health. In DNA form, the CDR3 reads TGCAGTGCTAGACTTGATGAGCAGTTCTTC. The encoded protein is CSARLDEQFF.